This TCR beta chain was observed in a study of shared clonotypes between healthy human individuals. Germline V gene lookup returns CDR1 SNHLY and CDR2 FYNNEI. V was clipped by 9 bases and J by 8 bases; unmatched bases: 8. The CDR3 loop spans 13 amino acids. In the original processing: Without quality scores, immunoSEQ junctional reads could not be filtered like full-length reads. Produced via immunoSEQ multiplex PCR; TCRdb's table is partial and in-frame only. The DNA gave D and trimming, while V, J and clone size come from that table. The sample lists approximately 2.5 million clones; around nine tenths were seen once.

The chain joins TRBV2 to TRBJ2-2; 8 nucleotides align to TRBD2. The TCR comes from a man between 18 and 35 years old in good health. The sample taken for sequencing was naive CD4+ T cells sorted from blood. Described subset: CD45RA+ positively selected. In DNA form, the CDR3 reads TGTGCCAGTACGCGGGGGGTATTAGGGGAGCTGTTTTTT. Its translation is CASTRGVLGELFF. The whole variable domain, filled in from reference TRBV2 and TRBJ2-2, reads EPEVTQTPSHQVTQMGQEVILRCVPISNHLYFYWYRQILGQKVEFLVSFYNNEISEKSEIFDDQFSVERPDGSNFTLKIRSTKLEDSAMYFCASTRGVLGELFFGEGSRLTVL.